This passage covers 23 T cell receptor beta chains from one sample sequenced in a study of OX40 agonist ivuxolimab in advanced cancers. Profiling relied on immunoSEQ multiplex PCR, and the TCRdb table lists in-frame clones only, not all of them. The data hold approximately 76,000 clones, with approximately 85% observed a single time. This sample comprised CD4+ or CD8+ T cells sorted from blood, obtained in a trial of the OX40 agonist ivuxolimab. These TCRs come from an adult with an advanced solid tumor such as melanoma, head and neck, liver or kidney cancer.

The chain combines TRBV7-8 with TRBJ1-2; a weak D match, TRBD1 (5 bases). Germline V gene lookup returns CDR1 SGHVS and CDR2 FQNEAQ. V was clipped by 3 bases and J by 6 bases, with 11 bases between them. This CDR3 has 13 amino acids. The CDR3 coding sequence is TGTGCCAGCAGCTTGAGGGGATTAGATGGCTACACCTTC. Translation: CASSLRGLDGYTF.

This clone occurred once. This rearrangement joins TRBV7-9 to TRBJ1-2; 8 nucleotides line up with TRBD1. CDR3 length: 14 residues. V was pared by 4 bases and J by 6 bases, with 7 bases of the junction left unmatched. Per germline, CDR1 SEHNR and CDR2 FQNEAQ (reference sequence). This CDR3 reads CASSSQGVVHGYTF. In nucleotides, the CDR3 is TGTGCCAGCAGCTCACAGGGGGTAGTGCATGGCTACACCTTC.

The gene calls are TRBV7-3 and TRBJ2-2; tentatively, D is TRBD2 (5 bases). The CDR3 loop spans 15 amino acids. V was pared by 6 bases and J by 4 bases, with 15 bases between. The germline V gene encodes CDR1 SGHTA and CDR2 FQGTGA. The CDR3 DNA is TGTGCCAGCAGGCTGGACCCAGGAGGCACCGGGGAGCTGTTTTTT. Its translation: CASRLDPGGTGELFF.

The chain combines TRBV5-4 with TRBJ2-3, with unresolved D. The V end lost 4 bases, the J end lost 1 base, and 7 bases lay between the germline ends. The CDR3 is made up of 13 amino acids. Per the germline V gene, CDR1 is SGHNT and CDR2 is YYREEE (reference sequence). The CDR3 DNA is TGTGCCAGCAGCCCGCCGGGCACAGATACGCAGTATTTT. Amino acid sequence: CASSPPGTDTQYF.

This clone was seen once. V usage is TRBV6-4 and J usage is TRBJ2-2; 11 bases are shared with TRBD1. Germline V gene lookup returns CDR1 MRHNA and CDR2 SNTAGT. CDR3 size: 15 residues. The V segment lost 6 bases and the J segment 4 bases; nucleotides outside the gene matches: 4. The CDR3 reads CASSAGTGGTGELFF. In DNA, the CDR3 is TGTGCCAGCAGCGCCGGGACAGGGGGCACCGGGGAGCTGTTTTTT.

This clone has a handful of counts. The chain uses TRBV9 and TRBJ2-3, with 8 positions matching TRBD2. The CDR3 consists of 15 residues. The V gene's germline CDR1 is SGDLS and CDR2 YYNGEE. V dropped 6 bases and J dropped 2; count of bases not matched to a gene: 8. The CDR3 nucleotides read TGTGCCAGCAACCTCGGGGGGGGGACCACAGATACGCAGTATTTT. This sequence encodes CASNLGGGTTDTQYF.

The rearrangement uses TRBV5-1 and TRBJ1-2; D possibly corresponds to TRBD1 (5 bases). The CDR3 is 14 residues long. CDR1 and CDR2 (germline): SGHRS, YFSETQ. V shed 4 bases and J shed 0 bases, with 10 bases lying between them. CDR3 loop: CASSREGTNYGYTF. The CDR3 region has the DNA TGCGCCAGCAGCCGGGAGGGGACTAACTATGGCTACACCTTC.

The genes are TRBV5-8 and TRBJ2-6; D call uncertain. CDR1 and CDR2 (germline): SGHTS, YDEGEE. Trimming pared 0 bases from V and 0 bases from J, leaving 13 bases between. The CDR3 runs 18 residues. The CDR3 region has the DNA TGTGCCAGCAGCTTGGCCCGGCAGGCCATCTCTGGGGCCAACGTCCTGACTTTC. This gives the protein CASSLARQAISGANVLTF.

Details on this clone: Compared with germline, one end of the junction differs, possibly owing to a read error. The CDR3 DNA follows: TGTGCTAGCAGAGGGGTTGGGGCCAACGTCCTGACTTTC. Translation gives CASRGVGANVLTF. V gene TRBV7-7 combines with J gene TRBJ2-6; D tentatively fits TRBD1 or TRBD2 (5 bases each). Looked up from germline, CDR1 is SSHAT and CDR2 is FNYEAQ (reference sequence). This CDR3 spans 13 amino acids.

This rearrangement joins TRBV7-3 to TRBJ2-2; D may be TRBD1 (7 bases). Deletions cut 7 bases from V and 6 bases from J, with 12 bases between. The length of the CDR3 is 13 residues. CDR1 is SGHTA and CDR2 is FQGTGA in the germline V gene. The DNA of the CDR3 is TGTGCCAGCAATCCAGGGGGGCCCGGGGAGCTGTTTTTT. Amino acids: CASNPGGPGELFF.

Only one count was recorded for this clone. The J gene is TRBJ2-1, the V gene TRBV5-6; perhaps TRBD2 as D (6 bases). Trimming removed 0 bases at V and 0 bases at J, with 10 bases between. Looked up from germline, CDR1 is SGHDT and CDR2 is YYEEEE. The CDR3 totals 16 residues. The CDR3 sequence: CASSLGGGVSYNEQFF. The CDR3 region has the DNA TGTGCCAGCAGCTTGGGGGGCGGGGTCTCCTACAATGAGCAGTTCTTC.

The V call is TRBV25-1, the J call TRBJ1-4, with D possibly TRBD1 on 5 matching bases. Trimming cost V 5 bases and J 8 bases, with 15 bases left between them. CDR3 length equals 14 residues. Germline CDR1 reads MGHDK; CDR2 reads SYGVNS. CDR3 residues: CASSWRQGQEKLFF. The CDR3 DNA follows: TGTGCCAGCAGTTGGAGGCAGGGTCAAGAAAAACTGTTTTTT.

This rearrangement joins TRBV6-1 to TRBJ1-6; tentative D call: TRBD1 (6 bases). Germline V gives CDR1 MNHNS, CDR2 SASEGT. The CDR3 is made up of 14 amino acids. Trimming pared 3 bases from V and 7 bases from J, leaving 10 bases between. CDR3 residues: CASSDRGQNSPLHF. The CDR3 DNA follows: TGTGCCAGCAGTGACAGGGGCCAGAATTCACCCCTCCACTTT.

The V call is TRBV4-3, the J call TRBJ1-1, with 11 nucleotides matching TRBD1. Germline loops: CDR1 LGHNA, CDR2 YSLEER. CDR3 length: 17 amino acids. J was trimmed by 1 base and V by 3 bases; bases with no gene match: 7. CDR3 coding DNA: TGCGCCAGCAGCCAGTGGACAGGGGGCCGGAAGAACACTGAAGCTTTCTTT. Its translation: CASSQWTGGRKNTEAFF.

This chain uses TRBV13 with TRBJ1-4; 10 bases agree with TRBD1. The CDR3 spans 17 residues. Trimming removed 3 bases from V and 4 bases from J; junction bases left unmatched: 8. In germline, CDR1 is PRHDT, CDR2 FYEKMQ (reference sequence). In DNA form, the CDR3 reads TGTGCCAGCAGCTTCGTGACAGGGGGCGCCGGTAATGAAAAACTGTTTTTT. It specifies CASSFVTGGAGNEKLFF.

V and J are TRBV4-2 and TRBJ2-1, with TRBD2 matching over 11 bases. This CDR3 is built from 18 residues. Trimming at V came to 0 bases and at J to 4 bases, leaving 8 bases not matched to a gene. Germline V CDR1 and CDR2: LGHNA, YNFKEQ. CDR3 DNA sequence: TGTGCCAGCAGCCAAGATCCCTTACCTAGCGGGGGGTACAATGAGCAGTTCTTC. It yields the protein CASSQDPLPSGGYNEQFF.

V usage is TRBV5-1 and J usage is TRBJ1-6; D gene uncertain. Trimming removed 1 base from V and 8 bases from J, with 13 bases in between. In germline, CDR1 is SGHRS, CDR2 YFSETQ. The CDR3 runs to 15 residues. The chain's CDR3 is CASSLSGPAYSPLHF. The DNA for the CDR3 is TGCGCCAGCAGCTTGTCAGGCCCCGCTTATTCACCCCTCCACTTT.

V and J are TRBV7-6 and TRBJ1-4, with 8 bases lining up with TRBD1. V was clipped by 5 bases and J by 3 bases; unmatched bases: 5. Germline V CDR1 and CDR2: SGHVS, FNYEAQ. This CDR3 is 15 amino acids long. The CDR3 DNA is TGTGCCAGCAGCATCAGGACAGGGTCTAATGAAAAACTGTTTTTT. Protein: CASSIRTGSNEKLFF.

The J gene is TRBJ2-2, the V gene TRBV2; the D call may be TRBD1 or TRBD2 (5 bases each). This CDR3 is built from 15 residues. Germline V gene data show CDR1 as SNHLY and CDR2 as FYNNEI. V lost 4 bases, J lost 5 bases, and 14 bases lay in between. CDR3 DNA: TGTGCCAGCAGTGGGGGGAACAGCAGAACCGGGGAGCTGTTTTTT. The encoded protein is CASSGGNSRTGELFF.

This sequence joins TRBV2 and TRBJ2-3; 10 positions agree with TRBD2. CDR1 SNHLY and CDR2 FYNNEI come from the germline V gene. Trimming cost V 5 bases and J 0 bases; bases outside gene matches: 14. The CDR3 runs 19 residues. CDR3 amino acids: CASSLSGGSSSFSTDTQYF. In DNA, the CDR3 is TGTGCCAGCAGTCTTAGCGGGGGGAGCTCCTCCTTTAGCACAGATACGCAGTATTTT.

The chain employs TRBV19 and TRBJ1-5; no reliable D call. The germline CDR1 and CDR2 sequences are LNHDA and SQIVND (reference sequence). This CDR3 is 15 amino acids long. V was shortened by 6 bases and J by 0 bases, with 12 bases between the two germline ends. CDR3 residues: CASSPPDGSNQPQHF. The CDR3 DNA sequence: TGTGCCAGTAGCCCTCCGGACGGTAGCAATCAGCCCCAGCATTTT. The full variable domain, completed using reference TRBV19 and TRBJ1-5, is DGGITQSPKYLFRKEGQNVTLSCEQNLNHDAMYWYRQDPGQGLRLIYYSQIVNDFQKGDIAEGYSVSREKKESFPLTVTSAQKNPTAFYLCASSPPDGSNQPQHFGDGTRLSIL.

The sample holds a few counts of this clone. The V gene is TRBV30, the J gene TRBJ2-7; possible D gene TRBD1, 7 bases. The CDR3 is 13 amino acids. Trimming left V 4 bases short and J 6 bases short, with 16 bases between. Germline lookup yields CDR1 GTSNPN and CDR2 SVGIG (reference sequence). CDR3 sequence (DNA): TGTGCCTGGAAAATGACAGGGAGGAGCGAGCAGTACTTC. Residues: CAWKMTGRSEQYF.

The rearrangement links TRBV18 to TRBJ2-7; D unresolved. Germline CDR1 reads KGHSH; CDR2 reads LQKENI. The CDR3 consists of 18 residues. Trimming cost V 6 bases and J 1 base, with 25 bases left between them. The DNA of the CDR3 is TGTGCCAGCTCGTATATGGAAGGTGGTCTGGCCCTATCCTACGAGCAGTACTTC. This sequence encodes CASSYMEGGLALSYEQYF. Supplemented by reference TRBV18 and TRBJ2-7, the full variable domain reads NAGVMQNPRHLVRRRGQEARLRCSPMKGHSHVYWYRQLPEEGLKFMVYLQKENIIDESGMPKERFSAEFPKEGPSILRIQQVVRGDSAAYFCASSYMEGGLALSYEQYFGPGTRLTVT.